This note documents a single T cell receptor (beta chain) sequence. Its antigen remains unidentified. Germline V CDR1 and CDR2: DFQATT, SNEGSKA (reference sequence). V lost 3 bases, J lost 6 bases, and 5 bases stayed unmatched. The CDR3 covers 13 residues. The entry originates in a study of T-cell memory formation after mild COVID-19. Whole-study findings and limits: Memory cells collected pre-infection included some clones that later responded, suggesting cross-reactive memory joined.

Constant-segment primers served in 5'RACE that generated TCR alpha and TCR beta cDNA libraries bearing sample barcodes and UMIs. MiXCR was run by TCRdb on the 5' RACE reads, yielding one entry per CDR3 protein. The data contain about 440,000 distinct CDR3 sequences, about 19% of them seen just once; the ten biggest clones take up around 9.2%. Sequenced input: PBMCs or a T cell subset sorted from them (not recorded which). The chain joins TRBV20-1 to TRBJ2-1; TRBD1 matches at 7 bases. This sequence originates from an adult woman who had mild COVID-19 (a few samples of this study predate the infection). Cell type and time point are not known. For the CDR3, the DNA is TGCAGTGCTAGTGACAGGGTCCGCAATGAGCAGTTCTTC. As protein: CSASDRVRNEQFF.